The 3 T cell receptor beta chains below all came from one sample that was sequenced in a study of beta chain features in type 1 diabetes. The whole isolated RNA underwent reverse transcription, so sequencing captured expressed TCRB transcripts. Libraries were prepared by immunoSEQ multiplex PCR; TCRdb keeps only in-frame clonotypes and omits some of them. Of approximately 300,000 clones in the sample, approximately 10% were seen once. Specimen: naive CD4+ T cells from blood. These receptors were collected from a woman younger than 45 in good health.

J is TRBJ2-3 and V is TRBV7-9; 8 bases are a match to TRBD2. J lost 2 bases, V lost 1 base, and 8 bases had no gene match. The germline V gene has CDR1 SEHNR and CDR2 FQNEAQ (reference sequence). The CDR3 loop spans 17 amino acids. The CDR3 region is CASSLEALLAVTDTQYF. The CDR3 DNA follows: TGTGCCAGCAGCTTAGAGGCTCTACTAGCGGTCACAGATACGCAGTATTTT.

V and J are TRBV9 and TRBJ2-5; perhaps TRBD1 as D (5 bases). V shed 4 bases and J shed 7 bases, with 11 bases lying between them. Germline V gene sequence: CDR1 SGDLS, CDR2 YYNGEE. This CDR3 contains 12 residues. CDR3 in DNA: TGTGCCAGCAGCCCCGGCCAGGGGACCCAGTACTTC. This sequence encodes CASSPGQGTQYF.

The chain uses TRBV19 and TRBJ1-5, with D uncertain. Germline values: CDR1 LNHDA, CDR2 SQIVND (reference sequence). The CDR3 has 15 amino acids. The germline V and J ends were trimmed by 4 bases and 3 bases, with 13 bases remaining between them. The CDR3 loop reads CASSSPWASNQPQHF. The CDR3 nucleotides are TGTGCCAGTAGTAGCCCGTGGGCCTCCAATCAGCCCCAGCATTTT.